A single sample is the source of the 20 T cell receptor beta chains below, sequenced in a study of blood T cell repertoires in COVID-19. Here immunoSEQ multiplex PCR was the method, and the copy in TCRdb shows in-frame clones only, minus some. Here the sample spans around 290,000 clones, approximately 91% being singletons. The sample taken for sequencing was peripheral blood. Receptors were obtained from a woman in her twenties or thirties with COVID-19, enrolled during active disease.

The rearrangement links TRBV30 to TRBJ1-3, with D unclear. CDR3 length equals 13 residues. Germline CDR1 and CDR2: GTSNPN and SVGIG (reference sequence). Trimming took off 0 bases at V and 3 bases at J, with 6 bases between the two ends. CDR3 sequence: CAWSVYSGNTIYF. The CDR3 bases are TGTGCCTGGAGTGTATACAGTGGAAACACCATATATTTT. Complete variable domain (other parts from reference TRBV30 and TRBJ1-3): SQTIHQWPATLVQPVGSPLSLECTVEGTSNPNLYWYRQAAGRGLQLLFYSVGIGQISSEVPQNLSASRPQDRQFILSSKKLLLSDSGFYLCAWSVYSGNTIYFGEGSWLTVV.

The chain recombines TRBV29-1 with TRBJ1-2, with D possibly being TRBD1 (5 bases). Between the trimmed V and J ends, which lost 3 bases and 8 bases, there was a span of 16 bases. CDR1 is SQVTM and CDR2 is ANQGSEA in the germline V gene. This CDR3 contains 13 residues. The CDR3 protein is CSVDDGGARGYTF. The DNA for the CDR3 is TGCAGCGTTGACGATGGAGGGGCTAGGGGCTACACCTTC.

This CDR3 reads CASSPGQRLNYGYTF. The CDR3 coding sequence is TGTGCCAGCAGTCCCGGACAACGCCTTAACTATGGCTACACCTTC. The V and J genes are TRBV6-5 and TRBJ1-2; a weak D match, TRBD1 (5 bases). Germline CDR1 is MNHEY and CDR2 is SVGAGI. The CDR3 is 15 amino acids. V lost 5 bases to trimming and J lost 1 base, with 14 bases between them.

V usage is TRBV18 and J usage is TRBJ2-7; D is possibly TRBD1 (6 bases). The CDR3 extends over 15 amino acids. Trimming pared 3 bases from V and 2 bases from J, leaving 14 bases between. Germline values: CDR1 KGHSH, CDR2 LQKENI. For the CDR3, the DNA is TGTGCCAGCTCACCGGGGGCTGCAGAGGCCTACGAGCAGTACTTC. Protein sequence: CASSPGAAEAYEQYF.

The chain couples TRBV25-1 to TRBJ2-1, with D hard to call. The CDR3 is 16 amino acids. Per germline, CDR1 MGHDK and CDR2 SYGVNS. The V end lost 0 bases, the J end lost 3 bases, and 12 bases lay between the germline ends. Here the CDR3 DNA reads TGTGCCAGCAGTGAATATTACCAGGTTCACTACAATGAGCAGTTCTTC. As protein: CASSEYYQVHYNEQFF.

This chain joins TRBV29-1 and TRBJ1-1; possible D gene TRBD1, 5 bases. The germline V and J ends were trimmed by 4 bases and 8 bases, with 17 bases remaining between them. The germline CDR1 and CDR2 sequences are SQVTM and ANQGSEA. The CDR3 spans 13 residues. CDR3 DNA: TGCAGCGTTGTGACAGACGGCAACAGGGAAGCTTTCTTT. Translation: CSVVTDGNREAFF.

The V and J genes are TRBV28 and TRBJ2-5; 7 bases map to TRBD2. V was pared by 5 bases and J by 2 bases, with 5 bases of the junction left unmatched. This CDR3 spans 14 amino acids. Germline CDR1 reads MDHEN; CDR2 reads SYDVKM. This CDR3 reads CASSGLGGQETQYF. The CDR3 DNA reads as TGTGCCAGCAGTGGACTAGGCGGACAAGAGACCCAGTACTTC.

This chain uses TRBV18 with TRBJ2-3; D is perhaps TRBD2 (6 bases). The ends were cut back, 4 bases at V and 3 bases at J, with 11 bases in the middle. Germline V gene data show CDR1 as KGHSH and CDR2 as LQKENI. The CDR3 runs to 14 residues. CDR3 DNA: TGTGCCAGCTCACTTTCTAGCGTGACAGATACGCAGTATTTT. Encoded protein: CASSLSSVTDTQYF.

The chain recombines TRBV18 with TRBJ2-7; TRBD1 aligns across 9 bases. After removal of 5 bases from V and 0 bases from J, the junction contained 2 bases not matched to a gene. Germline V gives CDR1 KGHSH, CDR2 LQKENI. The CDR3 is 14 residues long. The CDR3: CASSTDRGSYEQYF. The CDR3 DNA is TGTGCCAGCTCAACGGACAGGGGCTCCTACGAGCAGTACTTC.

The chain carries TRBV10-1 and TRBJ2-1; D gene unclear. Germline CDR1 reads WNHNN; CDR2 reads SYGVQD (reference sequence). There are 14 residues in the CDR3. Between the trimmed V and J ends, which lost 0 bases and 12 bases, there was a span of 15 bases. CDR3 DNA sequence: TGCGCCAGCAGTGAGTCGACCACACCACGCGGGCAGTTCTTC. The encoded protein is CASSESTTPRGQFF.

This sequence joins TRBV7-2 and TRBJ2-7; 7 positions agree with TRBD1. V trimming: 5 bases; J trimming: 2 bases; junction bases outside the gene matches: 6. The germline gives CDR1 SGHTA, CDR2 FQGNSA. The length of the CDR3 is 14 residues. The CDR3 nucleotides are TGTGCCAGCAGCCCTCCGGACAGGACCTACGAGCAGTACTTC. Translating it yields CASSPPDRTYEQYF.

This clone was counted a single time. The CDR3, as DNA: TGTGCCAGCAGTTCCCCCGGGACTAGCGGGAGCAATGAGCAGTTCTTC. Translated: CASSSPGTSGSNEQFF. This chain joins TRBV27 and TRBJ2-1, with 14 nucleotides matching TRBD2. Germline CDR1 MNHEY, CDR2 SMNVEV (reference sequence). V lost 4 bases, J lost 6 bases, and 5 bases stayed unmatched. The length of the CDR3 is 16 residues.

The rearrangement uses TRBV28 and TRBJ2-1; 12 bases map to TRBD2. This CDR3 has 14 residues. V lost 8 bases, J lost 5 bases, and 4 bases stayed unmatched. Germline-derived CDR1 and CDR2 are MDHEN and SYDVKM. The CDR3 is CASGGLAGNNEQFF. Here the CDR3 DNA reads TGTGCCAGCGGGGGACTAGCGGGTAACAATGAGCAGTTCTTC. The full variable domain, in which reference TRBV28 and TRBJ2-1 provide the parts outside the CDR3, is DVKVTQSSRYLVKRTGEKVFLECVQDMDHENMFWYRQDPGLGLRLIYFSYDVKMKEKGDIPEGYSVSREKKERFSLILESASTNQTSMYLCASGGLAGNNEQFFGPGTRLTVL.

This chain links TRBV11-2 with TRBJ1-2, with 9 bases lining up with TRBD1. V dropped 4 bases and J dropped 3; count of bases not matched to a gene: 6. The germline gives CDR1 SGHAT, CDR2 FQNNGV. This CDR3 is built from 15 residues. The CDR3, as DNA: TGTGCCAGCAGCTCGGGGACAGGGAACGACTATGGCTACACCTTC. Translated: CASSSGTGNDYGYTF.

This chain uses TRBV28 with TRBJ2-5, with TRBD2 matching 7 bases. This CDR3 is 13 amino acids long. Germline V gene sequence: CDR1 MDHEN, CDR2 SYDVKM. With 1 base clipped from V and 5 bases from J, the junction kept 1 base outside the gene matches. The CDR3 coding sequence is TGTGCCAGCAGTTTATACGGGGGGGAGACCCAGTACTTC. Translation: CASSLYGGETQYF.

This clone was seen only once. The chain couples TRBV6-1 to TRBJ1-4, with a weak D call TRBD1 (5 bases). Germline values: CDR1 MNHNS, CDR2 SASEGT. V was trimmed by 2 bases and J by 7 bases, leaving 8 bases between them. The CDR3 contains 13 residues. The CDR3 protein is CASSEQGFEKLFF. DNA of the CDR3: TGTGCCAGCAGTGAACAGGGTTTTGAAAAACTGTTTTTT.

The chain has TRBV19 and TRBJ2-3; D not certain. V dropped 5 bases and J dropped 4 bases, with 7 bases sitting between them. The germline gives CDR1 LNHDA, CDR2 SQIVND (reference sequence). The CDR3 sequence is 12 residues long. The CDR3 sequence: CASSPSADTQYF. CDR3 nucleotides: TGTGCCAGTAGTCCCTCTGCAGATACGCAGTATTTT. The full variable domain, its missing parts supplied by reference TRBV19 and TRBJ2-3, is DGGITQSPKYLFRKEGQNVTLSCEQNLNHDAMYWYRQDPGQGLRLIYYSQIVNDFQKGDIAEGYSVSREKKESFPLTVTSAQKNPTAFYLCASSPSADTQYFGPGTRLTVL.

The chain links TRBV5-1 to TRBJ1-3; the match to TRBD1 covers 9 bases. The CDR3 covers 19 residues. CDR1 and CDR2 (germline): SGHRS, YFSETQ. The ends lost 4 bases at V and 1 base at J; junction bases unmatched: 15. The CDR3: CASSMFTGTGRKSGNTIYF. CDR3 coding DNA: TGCGCCAGCAGCATGTTCACCGGGACAGGGAGGAAATCTGGAAACACCATATATTTT.

The chain links TRBV7-8 to TRBJ1-5; a weak D match, TRBD1 (5 bases). Trimming cost V 1 base and J 5 bases, with 18 bases left between them. This CDR3 spans 17 amino acids. Germline loops: CDR1 SGHVS, CDR2 FQNEAQ. The CDR3 reads CASSLETAGWGDQPQHF. The CDR3 DNA reads TGTGCCAGCAGCTTAGAGACGGCAGGGTGGGGTGATCAGCCCCAGCATTTT.

This chain links TRBV28 with TRBJ1-6, with 9 bases fitting TRBD1. The CDR3 covers 14 residues. Losses at the gene ends were 5 bases for V and 7 bases for J; bases not matched to a gene: 3. Germline CDR1 reads MDHEN; CDR2 reads SYDVKM. Written as DNA, the CDR3 is TGTGCCAGCAGTACAGGGGGCCCGAATTCACCCCTCCACTTT. This gives the protein CASSTGGPNSPLHF.